The sequence of this TCR beta chain was determined in a study of molecular identifiers for immune sequencing clone quantification. Germline CDR1 reads SGHTA; CDR2 reads FQGNSA. The CDR3 is 13 amino acids. J gave up 3 bases and V 7 bases, and 5 bases lay outside the gene matches. This clonotype was picked up many times. MiXCR was run by TCRdb on the PCR reads, yielding one entry per CDR3 protein. The sample holds about 640,000 distinct CDR3 sequences, just under 20% seen once. The rearrangement uses TRBV7-2 and TRBJ1-1, with 7 bases matching TRBD1. The sample was naive CD8+ T cells from blood, with Jurkat cell RNA spiked in. Subset of the sample: FACS-sorted CD8+CD4-CCR7+CD45RA+ naive T cells. This receptor was taken from a human donor in good health. Some libraries in this study had Jurkat cell RNA spiked in. The CDR3 protein is CASTTTGYTEAFF. In nucleotides, the CDR3 is TGTGCCAGCACCACGACAGGGTACACTGAAGCTTTCTTT.